A selection of T cell receptor beta chains follows, all from one sample in a study of blood T cell repertoires in COVID-19. Sequencing was performed with immunoSEQ multiplex PCR; in TCRdb, only in-frame clones are kept and a portion is missing. The table lists roughly 70,000 clones, around 70% of them singletons. Sequencing was performed on peripheral blood. The receptor source for this set is a man aged 55 to 70 with acute or convalescent COVID-19. The CDR3 runs from the conserved cysteine through the conserved F or W. A D gene is named only where the DNA matches it firmly. Part of the rows lack a size; the others show once, few, many or a class for expanded clones.

j_call: TRBJ2-1
clone_size: many
d_call: TRBD2
v_call: TRBV27
cdr3_nt: TGTGCCAGCACCACAAATGGGCTAGCGGACGGCGATGAGCAGTTCTTC
cdr3_aa: CASTTNGLADGDEQFF

j_call: TRBJ2-5
clone_size: many
d_call: TRBD2
v_call: TRBV7-2
cdr3_nt: TGTGCCAGCAGCCCCCTGGGCACTAGCGGGGGCCTAGAGACCCAGTACTTC
cdr3_aa: CASSPLGTSGGLETQYF

j_call: TRBJ1-3
clone_size: few
d_call: TRBD1
v_call: TRBV7-8
cdr3_nt: TGTGCCAGCAGCTTAGATCTACAGGGGGCGGGCGGAAACACCATATATTTT
cdr3_aa: CASSLDLQGAGGNTIYF

j_call: TRBJ2-1
clone_size: .
d_call: .
v_call: TRBV6-6
cdr3_nt: TGTGCCAGCAGTTACGGTGGGCCCTACAATGAGCAGTTCTTC
cdr3_aa: CASSYGGPYNEQFF

j_call: TRBJ2-3
clone_size: .
d_call: .
v_call: TRBV2
cdr3_nt: TGTGCCAGCAGGAGACAGAGCCTTAGCACAGATACGCAGTATTTT
cdr3_aa: CASRRQSLSTDTQYF

j_call: TRBJ2-1
clone_size: .
d_call: TRBD2
v_call: TRBV7-2
cdr3_nt: TGTGCCAGCAGCTATATTAGCGGGCTGGAAAATGAGCAGTTCTTC
cdr3_aa: CASSYISGLENEQFF

j_call: TRBJ2-5
clone_size: .
d_call: TRBD1
v_call: TRBV10-3
cdr3_nt: TGTGCCATCAGAGAAGGGACAGGGGGCGCGGAGACCCAGTACTTC
cdr3_aa: CAIREGTGGAETQYF

j_call: TRBJ2-3
clone_size: .
d_call: TRBD1
v_call: TRBV5-8
cdr3_nt: TGTGCCAGCAGACCGCTCGTAACAGGGGGGGATACGCAGTATTTT
cdr3_aa: CASRPLVTGGDTQYF

j_call: TRBJ1-3
clone_size: .
d_call: TRBD1
v_call: TRBV15
cdr3_nt: TGTGCCACCAGCAGGGACTACGGGACAGATTTCTCTGGAAACACCATATATTTT
cdr3_aa: CATSRDYGTDFSGNTIYF

j_call: TRBJ1-2
clone_size: few
d_call: TRBD1
v_call: TRBV5-1
cdr3_nt: TGCGCCAGCAGCTTGGTGGGCAGGGGGCTTAAGGGCTACACCTTC
cdr3_aa: CASSLVGRGLKGYTF

j_call: TRBJ2-5
clone_size: .
d_call: TRBD2
v_call: TRBV10-3
cdr3_nt: TGTGCCATCAGTGGGACTAGCGGGGACCCCGGGACCCAGTACTTC
cdr3_aa: CAISGTSGDPGTQYF

j_call: TRBJ2-5
clone_size: .
d_call: .
v_call: TRBV5-1
cdr3_nt: TGCGCCAGCAGCCCGACGGGGGGCTTGTACCAAGAGACCCAGTACTTC
cdr3_aa: CASSPTGGLYQETQYF

j_call: TRBJ1-5
clone_size: few
d_call: .
v_call: TRBV9
cdr3_nt: TGTGCCAGCAGCGCAGACGGCACAGAGCCCCAGCATTTT
cdr3_aa: CASSADGTEPQHF

j_call: TRBJ1-1
clone_size: .
d_call: TRBD1
v_call: TRBV6-1
cdr3_nt: TGTGCCAGCAGTGAGGCCGGGACAGCGAACACTGAAGCTTTCTTT
cdr3_aa: CASSEAGTANTEAFF

j_call: TRBJ2-3
clone_size: once
d_call: TRBD1
v_call: TRBV2
cdr3_nt: TGTGCCAGCCGACAGGGGACAGATACGCAGTATTTT
cdr3_aa: CASRQGTDTQYF

j_call: TRBJ1-2
clone_size: .
d_call: .
v_call: TRBV14
cdr3_nt: TGTGCCAGCAGCCAAGATTGGGCAGGGCAACTATCGGGCTACACCTTC
cdr3_aa: CASSQDWAGQLSGYTF

j_call: TRBJ1-3
clone_size: .
d_call: .
v_call: TRBV5-1
cdr3_nt: TGCGCCAGCAGCTTTTTATCCGGGATGACTAACTCTGGAAACACCATATATTTT
cdr3_aa: CASSFLSGMTNSGNTIYF

j_call: TRBJ2-1
clone_size: .
d_call: TRBD2
v_call: TRBV27
cdr3_nt: TGTGCCAGCAGTTACCTACTAGCGGGAGCGAATGAGCAGTTCTTC
cdr3_aa: CASSYLLAGANEQFF

j_call: TRBJ1-1
clone_size: .
d_call: .
v_call: TRBV7-9
cdr3_nt: TGTGCCAGCAGCTCCTCGGGACAAAAAAACACTGAAGCTTTCTTT
cdr3_aa: CASSSSGQKNTEAFF

j_call: TRBJ2-1
clone_size: once
d_call: TRBD2
v_call: TRBV10-3
cdr3_nt: TGTGCCACCACTGGGACTAGCGGGAGAGGGAATGAGCAGTTCTTC
cdr3_aa: CATTGTSGRGNEQFF

j_call: TRBJ2-3
clone_size: few
d_call: TRBD1
v_call: TRBV11-1
cdr3_nt: TGTGCCAGCACTCCCTCGACAGGGGCCGATACGCAGTATTTT
cdr3_aa: CASTPSTGADTQYF

j_call: TRBJ1-2
clone_size: once
d_call: TRBD1
v_call: TRBV6-5
cdr3_nt: TGTGCCAGCAGTCCTACAGGGGGCACCAACTATGGCTACACCTTC
cdr3_aa: CASSPTGGTNYGYTF

j_call: TRBJ2-2
clone_size: .
d_call: .
v_call: TRBV6-5
cdr3_nt: TGTGCCAGCAGTTACTTAGAGCCCACCGGGGAGCTGTTTTTT
cdr3_aa: CASSYLEPTGELFF

j_call: TRBJ2-3
clone_size: .
d_call: TRBD1
v_call: TRBV13
cdr3_nt: TGTGCCAGCAGCTTTTTGAGGGGGCTGTTGGGTAATACGCAGTATTTT
cdr3_aa: CASSFLRGLLGNTQYF

j_call: TRBJ2-2
clone_size: .
d_call: TRBD2
v_call: TRBV9
cdr3_nt: TGTGCCAGCAGCGCAGACAGACTAGCGGTTAGGGGTGCCGGGGAGCTGTTTTTT
cdr3_aa: CASSADRLAVRGAGELFF

j_call: TRBJ2-3
clone_size: .
d_call: .
v_call: TRBV14
cdr3_nt: TGTGCCAGCAGCCATTTCCTTATGACAGATACGCAGTATTTT
cdr3_aa: CASSHFLMTDTQYF

j_call: TRBJ2-5
clone_size: .
d_call: .
v_call: TRBV9
cdr3_nt: TGTGCCAGCAGCCTTTCAGTGCGGGAGACCCAGTACTTC
cdr3_aa: CASSLSVRETQYF

j_call: TRBJ1-5
clone_size: few
d_call: .
v_call: TRBV6-1
cdr3_nt: TGTGCCAGCAGTGAATCGTGGGGGACACCACCCCAGCATTTT
cdr3_aa: CASSESWGTPPQHF

j_call: TRBJ2-7
clone_size: few
d_call: TRBD2
v_call: TRBV19
cdr3_nt: TGTGCCAGTAGTATGGGACTAGCGGGAGGCTACGAGCAGTACTTC
cdr3_aa: CASSMGLAGGYEQYF

j_call: TRBJ2-1
clone_size: .
d_call: TRBD1
v_call: TRBV7-2
cdr3_nt: TGTGCCAGCAGCTTAGACCAGGACAGGGGCGGGTATGAGCAGTTCTTC
cdr3_aa: CASSLDQDRGGYEQFF

j_call: TRBJ1-2
clone_size: .
d_call: .
v_call: TRBV19
cdr3_nt: TGTGCCAGTAGGCGAGGGGGGGAACCTGGCTACACCTTC
cdr3_aa: CASRRGGEPGYTF

j_call: TRBJ1-5
clone_size: few
d_call: .
v_call: TRBV10-3
cdr3_nt: TGTGCCATCATCCCCCCCACAGGGCGCGGTCAGCCCCAGCATTTT
cdr3_aa: CAIIPPTGRGQPQHF

j_call: TRBJ1-6
clone_size: many
d_call: TRBD1
v_call: TRBV9
cdr3_nt: TGTGCCAGCAGCGTTGACACAGGGGGAAATTCACCCCTCCACTTT
cdr3_aa: CASSVDTGGNSPLHF

j_call: TRBJ1-2
clone_size: .
d_call: TRBD1
v_call: TRBV7-2
cdr3_nt: TGTGCCAGCAGCTCCGCGAGGACAGGGGGAAGTGGCTACACCTTC
cdr3_aa: CASSSARTGGSGYTF

j_call: TRBJ1-6
clone_size: .
d_call: TRBD1
v_call: TRBV9
cdr3_nt: TGTGCCAGCTCCGAGGGACAGGGACAATCACCCCTCCACTTT
cdr3_aa: CASSEGQGQSPLHF

j_call: TRBJ2-7
clone_size: .
d_call: TRBD2
v_call: TRBV2
cdr3_nt: TGTGCCAGCCAGGCACTAGCGGGAGAAGGGTCCTACGAGCAGTACTTC
cdr3_aa: CASQALAGEGSYEQYF

j_call: TRBJ2-6
clone_size: .
d_call: .
v_call: TRBV11-2
cdr3_nt: TGTGCCAGCAGAGTTAATATTCTTTGGAGGACTGGGGCCAACGTCCTGACTTTC
cdr3_aa: CASRVNILWRTGANVLTF

j_call: TRBJ2-3
clone_size: .
d_call: .
v_call: TRBV5-1
cdr3_nt: TGCGCCAGCCAACAGGCCACTAGCACAGATACGCAGTATTTT
cdr3_aa: CASQQATSTDTQYF

j_call: TRBJ2-5
clone_size: few
d_call: TRBD1
v_call: TRBV30
cdr3_nt: TGTGCCTGGAGTAGGACAGGGCGAGAGACCCAGTACTTC
cdr3_aa: CAWSRTGRETQYF

j_call: TRBJ1-5
clone_size: .
d_call: .
v_call: TRBV5-1
cdr3_nt: TGCGCCAGCAGCTTGGTGGGCGGGAATCAGCCCCAGCATTTT
cdr3_aa: CASSLVGGNQPQHF

j_call: TRBJ2-6
clone_size: .
d_call: .
v_call: TRBV19
cdr3_nt: TGTGCCAGTGACCCCGGCTGGAAGGGAGCTGGGGCCAACGTCCTGACTTTC
cdr3_aa: CASDPGWKGAGANVLTF

j_call: TRBJ2-6
clone_size: many
d_call: TRBD1
v_call: TRBV3-1/TRBV3-2
cdr3_nt: TGTGCCAGCAGCCGGACAGGGACTGGGGCCAACGTCCTGACTTTC
cdr3_aa: CASSRTGTGANVLTF

j_call: TRBJ2-2
clone_size: few
d_call: .
v_call: TRBV6-5
cdr3_nt: TGTGCCGGGGGGGCAACCGGGGAGCTGTTTTTT
cdr3_aa: CAGGATGELFF

j_call: TRBJ2-2
clone_size: once
d_call: .
v_call: TRBV5-1
cdr3_nt: TGCGCCAGCAGCGGGCAGGCGAACACCGGGGAGCTGTTTTTT
cdr3_aa: CASSGQANTGELFF

j_call: TRBJ2-3
clone_size: .
d_call: TRBD2
v_call: TRBV2
cdr3_nt: TGTGCCAGCAGCCGAGCCCTAGCGGGGGGGCCAGGAGATACGCAGTATTTT
cdr3_aa: CASSRALAGGPGDTQYF

j_call: TRBJ2-5
clone_size: .
d_call: .
v_call: TRBV4-2
cdr3_nt: TGTGCCAGCAGCCAAGCGGCCAGGGCCGGGGAGACCCAGTACTTC
cdr3_aa: CASSQAARAGETQYF

j_call: TRBJ2-1
clone_size: few
d_call: .
v_call: TRBV7-3
cdr3_nt: TGTGCCAGCAGCCTCCAACAGGGCACCTACAATGAGCAGTTCTTC
cdr3_aa: CASSLQQGTYNEQFF

j_call: TRBJ2-1
clone_size: .
d_call: TRBD2
v_call: TRBV7-2
cdr3_nt: TGTGCCACCGGGCTAGCGGGAGGCCACAATGAGCAGTTCTTC
cdr3_aa: CATGLAGGHNEQFF

j_call: TRBJ2-7
clone_size: .
d_call: TRBD2
v_call: TRBV30
cdr3_nt: TGTGCCTGGACTAGCGGGAGGGCGGGTTACGAGCAGTACTTC
cdr3_aa: CAWTSGRAGYEQYF

j_call: TRBJ2-5
clone_size: .
d_call: TRBD1
v_call: TRBV30
cdr3_nt: TGTGCCTGGAGTGTACAGGGGATCCAAGAGACCCAGTACTTC
cdr3_aa: CAWSVQGIQETQYF

j_call: TRBJ2-5
clone_size: .
d_call: .
v_call: TRBV11-2
cdr3_nt: TGTGCCAGCAGCCTTCAGGGATACCAAGAGACCCAGTACTTC
cdr3_aa: CASSLQGYQETQYF

j_call: TRBJ1-3
clone_size: .
d_call: TRBD1
v_call: TRBV4-2
cdr3_nt: TGTGCCAGCAGCCCCAGACAGGGCGCTGGAAACACCATATATTTT
cdr3_aa: CASSPRQGAGNTIYF

j_call: TRBJ1-6
clone_size: .
d_call: .
v_call: TRBV3-1/TRBV3-2
cdr3_nt: TGTGCCAGCAGCCGCGATATGAATTCACCCCTCCACTTT
cdr3_aa: CASSRDMNSPLHF